This TCR beta chain was sequenced in a study of beta chain features in type 1 diabetes. Points from the study as a whole: There was a moderate but significant shortening of TCRB CDR3s in all four CD4+ subsets of Type 1 diabetes patients.

Isolated RNA was reverse transcribed in full, so expressed TCRB transcripts were sequenced. Using immunoSEQ multiplex PCR, the repertoire was profiled, and TCRdb retains in-frame clones only, with some absent. The table shows some 360,000 clones, with over 8.5% occurring only once. This clone was counted between two and nine times. The antigen is unknown. Germline V lookup: CDR1 SEHNR, CDR2 FQNEAQ (reference sequence). The CDR3 loop spans 15 amino acids. With 3 bases removed from V and 4 bases from J, the gap between germline ends came to 15 bases. The chain couples TRBV7-9 to TRBJ1-1; no reliable D call. This TCR came from a man aged 25-45 years with type 1 diabetes. The sample was central memory CD4+ T cells from blood. In DNA, the CDR3 is TGTGCCAGCAGCTTTAGTGGGGTGCGAGGCACTGAAGCTTTCTTT. This translates into CASSFSGVRGTEAFF.